The 7 T cell receptor beta chains given below trace back to one sample, sequenced in a study of T cell changes during pregnancy in multiple sclerosis. The repertoire was sequenced with immunoSEQ multiplex PCR; TCRdb's copy has only in-frame clones and lacks some. The data show roughly 99,000 clones, under 95% seen once. The sample in question was peripheral blood, obtained in the third trimester of pregnancy. Source of these receptors: a female donor in good health, enrolled as a control in a pregnancy study.

V gene TRBV6-4 combines with J gene TRBJ1-2; 10 bases are shared with TRBD1. This CDR3 has 13 residues. Germline V CDR1 and CDR2: MRHNA, SNTAGT. The ends lost 6 bases at V and 4 bases at J; junction bases unmatched: 2. In DNA, the CDR3 is TGTGCCAGCAGGGGGGACAGGGGCTATGGCTACACCTTC. This codes for CASRGDRGYGYTF.

The genes are TRBV7-9 and TRBJ1-6; a possible D gene is TRBD1 (5 bases). This CDR3 has 18 amino acids. CDR1 SEHNR and CDR2 FQNEAQ come from the germline V gene (reference sequence). With 1 base removed from V and 0 bases from J, the gap between germline ends came to 13 bases. The CDR3 DNA reads TGTGCCAGCAGCTTAGGCGGGACCACGAGCTCCTATAATTCACCCCTCCACTTT. Encoded protein: CASSLGGTTSSYNSPLHF.

The chain links TRBV18 to TRBJ1-3, with TRBD1 matching over 7 bases. J gave up 3 bases and V 3 bases, and 11 bases lay outside the gene matches. The germline gives CDR1 KGHSH, CDR2 LQKENI. The CDR3 totals 17 residues. The CDR3 DNA is TGTGCCAGCTCACCTACGATTACAGGGGTGTATGGAAACACCATATATTTT. Its translation: CASSPTITGVYGNTIYF.

The gene calls are TRBV15 and TRBJ2-7; TRBD1 aligns across 8 bases. V shed 3 bases and J 3 bases; nucleotides not matched to a gene: 13. Germline V gene lookup returns CDR1 LNHNV and CDR2 YYDKDF (reference sequence). This CDR3 is 17 amino acids long. Written as DNA, the CDR3 is TGTGCCACCAGCAGGAAGAGGGTTGGGGACAGGAACTACGAGCAGTACTTC. It codes for CATSRKRVGDRNYEQYF.

Points on this clone: This CDR3 is also generated by other DNA sequences in the sample. The CDR3: CASSLDGKNTEAFF. DNA for the CDR3: TGCGCCAGCAGCTTGGACGGGAAGAACACTGAAGCTTTCTTT. The chain carries TRBV5-1 and TRBJ1-1, with unresolved D. This CDR3 spans 14 amino acids. V was trimmed by 0 bases and J by 1 base, leaving 7 bases between them. Germline V CDR1 and CDR2: SGHRS, YFSETQ.

J is TRBJ1-3 and V is TRBV4-2, with no clear D. The V gene lost 0 bases and the J gene lost 1 base, with 7 bases spanning the gap. The germline CDR1 and CDR2 sequences are LGHNA and YNFKEQ. This CDR3 region has 15 residues. This CDR3 reads CASSQEGGSGNTIYF. The CDR3 region has the DNA TGTGCCAGCAGCCAAGAAGGAGGATCTGGAAACACCATATATTTT.

The CDR3 here is CASSIRVASEKLFF. CDR3 nucleotide sequence: TGTGCCAGTAGTATCAGGGTGGCTAGTGAAAAACTGTTTTTT. The V call is TRBV19, the J call TRBJ1-4; maybe TRBD1 (5 bases). V was pared by 3 bases and J by 7 bases, with 12 bases between. CDR3 length equals 14 residues. Germline-derived CDR1 and CDR2 are LNHDA and SQIVND (reference sequence). Supplemented by reference TRBV19 and TRBJ1-4, the full variable domain reads DGGITQSPKYLFRKEGQNVTLSCEQNLNHDAMYWYRQDPGQGLRLIYYSQIVNDFQKGDIAEGYSVSREKKESFPLTVTSAQKNPTAFYLCASSIRVASEKLFFGSGTQLSVL.